One sample yielded the 8 T cell receptor beta chains listed below, sequenced in a study of regulatory T cells in long-lasting Graves disease. The time point here: newly diagnosed GD, antithyroid drugs for less than 3 months. After RNA was extracted from PBMCs, the TCR library was made from it. Both iRepertoire HTBI primers and Arm-PCR of CDR3 regions were used to build the TCR beta libraries. In TCRdb, the multiplex PCR reads were re-called with MiXCR into one record per CDR3 protein. Of approximately 540,000 distinct CDR3 sequences listed, 12% were seen once; the top ten hold 8% to 10%. These data also formed part of another study, on T cells in Graves' hyperthyroidism and ophthalmopathy.

The specimen was peripheral blood mononuclear cells (PBMCs), collected at new diagnosis, from a patient treated with antithyroid drugs. These receptors were taken from a woman in her thirties with Graves disease.

The genes are TRBV6-1 and TRBJ1-4; 9 bases agree with TRBD1. There are 24 residues in the CDR3. V was pared by 6 bases and J by 0 bases, with 29 bases of the junction left unmatched. Germline V gene data show CDR1 as MNHNS and CDR2 as SASEGT. Written as DNA, the CDR3 is TGTGCCAGCAGCTCCGGGACAGGGTTGCGGGGCGGCTTAAGAACCCCTGCAACTAATGAAAAACTGTTTTTT. Protein sequence: CASSSGTGLRGGLRTPATNEKLFF.

In this sample, this clonotype turned up many times. V is TRBV11-3 and J is TRBJ2-7; perhaps TRBD2 as D (7 bases). The CDR3 is made up of 14 amino acids. Trimming took 8 bases from V and 1 from J, leaving 15 bases between them. Per the germline V gene, CDR1 is SGHNT and CDR2 is YENEEA. CDR3 loop: CASGSSGTSYEQYF. The CDR3 DNA follows: TGTGCCAGCGGTTCGAGCGGGACATCCTACGAGCAGTACTTC.

The J gene is TRBJ1-5, the V gene TRBV30; 8 bases are shared with TRBD1. This CDR3 contains 15 residues. V was clipped by 3 bases and J by 6 bases; unmatched bases: 10. Germline CDR1 is GTSNPN and CDR2 is SVGIG (reference sequence). The CDR3 DNA reads as TGTGCCTGGAGCCACGATTTGACAGGGGTTCAGCCCCAGCATTTT. Translation: CAWSHDLTGVQPQHF.

V is TRBV6-1 and J is TRBJ2-1; D possibly corresponds to TRBD1 (5 bases). V gave up 6 bases and J gave up 8 bases, with 14 bases separating them. The germline V gene has CDR1 MNHNS and CDR2 SASEGT. The CDR3 is 13 residues long. CDR3: CASRVTQGHEQFF. The CDR3 bases are TGTGCCAGCAGAGTCACCCAGGGCCATGAGCAGTTCTTC.

This clonotype was counted at least ten times. The V and J genes are TRBV3-1 and TRBJ2-5; the D is unclear. Germline CDR1 and CDR2: LGHDT and YNNKEL (reference sequence). The CDR3 covers 15 residues. Trimming left V 0 bases short and J 5 bases short, with 13 bases between. CDR3 DNA: TGTGCCAGCAGCCAAGATCTGGCTCTCTCGGAGACCCAGTACTTC. Translated: CASSQDLALSETQYF.

This clonotype was seen only a few times. The chain links TRBV28 to TRBJ2-1, with 10 nucleotides matching TRBD2. Looked up from germline, CDR1 is MDHEN and CDR2 is SYDVKM. This CDR3 has 14 amino acids. The V and J ends lost 6 bases and 8 bases, in that order; junction bases with no gene match: 7. The CDR3 DNA follows: TGTGCCAGCAGGTCTAGCGGGAGTCTGGATGAGCAGTTCTTC. Translated: CASRSSGSLDEQFF.

This clonotype has ten or more counts. This sequence joins TRBV18 and TRBJ1-1, with D uncertain. V lost 0 bases to trimming and J lost 6 bases, with 8 bases between them. This CDR3 has 13 residues. The germline CDR1 and CDR2 sequences are KGHSH and LQKENI. CDR3 in amino acids: CASSPPQISEAFF. CDR3 in DNA: TGTGCCAGCTCACCACCTCAAATATCTGAAGCTTTCTTT.

Ten or more counts support this clonotype. The gene calls are TRBV7-2 and TRBJ2-3, with TRBD2 identical over 8 bases. With V trimmed by 3 bases and J by 6 bases, 8 bases remained unmatched. The CDR3 totals 15 residues. Germline V gene sequence: CDR1 SGHTA, CDR2 FQGNSA. The CDR3: CASSLVSGGVDTQYF. CDR3 sequence (DNA): TGTGCCAGCAGCTTGGTCTCGGGAGGGGTCGATACGCAGTATTTT.